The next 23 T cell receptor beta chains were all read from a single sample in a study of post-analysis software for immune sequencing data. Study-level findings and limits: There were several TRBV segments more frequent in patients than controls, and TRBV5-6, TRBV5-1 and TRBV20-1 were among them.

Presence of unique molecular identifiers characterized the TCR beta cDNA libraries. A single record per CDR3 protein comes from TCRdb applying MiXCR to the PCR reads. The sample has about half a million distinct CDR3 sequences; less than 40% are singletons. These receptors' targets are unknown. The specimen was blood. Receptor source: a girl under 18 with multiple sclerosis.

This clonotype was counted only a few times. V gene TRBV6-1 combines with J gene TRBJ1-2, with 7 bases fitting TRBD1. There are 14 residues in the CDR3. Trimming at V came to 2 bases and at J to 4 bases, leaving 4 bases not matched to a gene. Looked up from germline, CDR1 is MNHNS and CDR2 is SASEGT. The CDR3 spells CASSETGVGYGYTF. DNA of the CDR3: TGTGCCAGCAGTGAAACAGGGGTTGGCTATGGCTACACCTTC.

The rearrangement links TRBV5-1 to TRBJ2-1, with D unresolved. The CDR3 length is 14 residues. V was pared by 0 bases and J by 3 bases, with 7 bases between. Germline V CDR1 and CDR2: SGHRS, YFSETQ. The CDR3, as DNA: TGCGCCAGCAGCTTGGGGCCGAACTACAATGAGCAGTTCTTC. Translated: CASSLGPNYNEQFF.

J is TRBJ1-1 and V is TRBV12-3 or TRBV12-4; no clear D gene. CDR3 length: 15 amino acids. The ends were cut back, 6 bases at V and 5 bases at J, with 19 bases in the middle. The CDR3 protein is CASSLTDGFETEAFF. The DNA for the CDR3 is TGTGCCAGCAGCCTGACGGACGGGTTTGAAACTGAAGCTTTCTTT.

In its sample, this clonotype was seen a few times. The CDR3 DNA follows: TGCGCCAGCAGCCCTCCCCCGGGACAGGGGCCTAATAGGGGCTATGGCTACACCTTC. It specifies CASSPPPGQGPNRGYGYTF. V gene TRBV4-1 combines with J gene TRBJ1-2, with 10 nucleotides matching TRBD1. The CDR3 has 19 residues. The V gene end was trimmed by 4 bases and the J gene end by 4 bases; junction bases not matched to a gene: 18. Germline V gene lookup returns CDR1 MGHRA and CDR2 YSYEKL.

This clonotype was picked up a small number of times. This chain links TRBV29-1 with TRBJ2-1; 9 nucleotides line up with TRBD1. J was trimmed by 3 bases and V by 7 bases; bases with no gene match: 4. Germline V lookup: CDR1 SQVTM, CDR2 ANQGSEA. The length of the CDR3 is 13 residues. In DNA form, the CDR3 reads TGCAGCGCGGACAGGGGAAACTACAATGAGCAGTTCTTC. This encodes CSADRGNYNEQFF.

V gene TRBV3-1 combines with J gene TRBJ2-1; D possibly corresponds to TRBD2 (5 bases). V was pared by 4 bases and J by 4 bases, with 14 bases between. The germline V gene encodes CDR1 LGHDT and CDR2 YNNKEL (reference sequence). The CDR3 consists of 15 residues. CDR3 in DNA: TGTGCCAGCAGCCTCGGGCGGGTAGGATACAATGAGCAGTTCTTC. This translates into CASSLGRVGYNEQFF.

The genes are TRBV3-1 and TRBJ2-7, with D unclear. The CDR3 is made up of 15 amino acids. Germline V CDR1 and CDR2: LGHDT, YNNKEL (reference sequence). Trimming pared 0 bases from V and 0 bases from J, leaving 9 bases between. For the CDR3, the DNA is TGTGCCAGCAGCCAAGATGTAGCCAGCTCCTACGAGCAGTACTTC. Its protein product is CASSQDVASSYEQYF.

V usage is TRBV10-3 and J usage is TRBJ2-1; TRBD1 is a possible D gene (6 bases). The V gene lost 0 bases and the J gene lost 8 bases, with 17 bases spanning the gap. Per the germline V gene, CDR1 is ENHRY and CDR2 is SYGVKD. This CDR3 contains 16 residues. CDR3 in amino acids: CAISESDRQEGYEQFF. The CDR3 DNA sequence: TGTGCCATCAGTGAGTCGGACAGACAAGAGGGCTATGAGCAGTTCTTC.

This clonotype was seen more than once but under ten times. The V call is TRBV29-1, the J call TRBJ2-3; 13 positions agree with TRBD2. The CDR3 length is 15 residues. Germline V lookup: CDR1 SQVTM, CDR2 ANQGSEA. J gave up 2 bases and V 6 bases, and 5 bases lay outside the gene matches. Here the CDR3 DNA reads TGCAGCGTGGCTGGACTAGCGGGGGCCACAGATACGCAGTATTTT. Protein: CSVAGLAGATDTQYF.

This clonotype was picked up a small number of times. CDR3 sequence reads: CASSSGQVGNQPQHF. The CDR3 region has the DNA TGTGCCAGCAGTAGCGGACAGGTCGGCAATCAGCCCCAGCATTTT. The chain is built from TRBV2 and TRBJ1-5, with TRBD1 identical over 7 bases. Germline V gene sequence: CDR1 SNHLY, CDR2 FYNNEI. With V trimmed by 5 bases and J by 2 bases, 6 bases remained unmatched. The CDR3 contains 15 residues.

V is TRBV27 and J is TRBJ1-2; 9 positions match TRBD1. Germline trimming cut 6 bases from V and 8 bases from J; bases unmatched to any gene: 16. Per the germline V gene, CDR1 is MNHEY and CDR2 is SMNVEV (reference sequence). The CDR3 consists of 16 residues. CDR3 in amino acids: CASRSAPGQGLRGYTF. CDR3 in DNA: TGTGCCAGCAGATCGGCACCGGGACAGGGCCTTAGGGGCTACACCTTC.

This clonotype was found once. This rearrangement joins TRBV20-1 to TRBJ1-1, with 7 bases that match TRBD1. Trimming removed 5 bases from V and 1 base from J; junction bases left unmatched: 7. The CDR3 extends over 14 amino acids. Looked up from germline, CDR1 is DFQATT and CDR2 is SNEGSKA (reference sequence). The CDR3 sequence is CSAGYRGSNTEAFF. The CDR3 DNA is TGCAGTGCTGGTTACAGGGGATCGAACACTGAAGCTTTCTTT.

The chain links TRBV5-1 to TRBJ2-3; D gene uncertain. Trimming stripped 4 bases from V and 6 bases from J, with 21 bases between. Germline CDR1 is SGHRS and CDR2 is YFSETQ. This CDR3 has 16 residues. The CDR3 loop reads CASSKGLLSSEDTQYF. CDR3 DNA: TGCGCCAGCAGCAAAGGGTTGTTGAGTAGTGAGGATACGCAGTATTTT.

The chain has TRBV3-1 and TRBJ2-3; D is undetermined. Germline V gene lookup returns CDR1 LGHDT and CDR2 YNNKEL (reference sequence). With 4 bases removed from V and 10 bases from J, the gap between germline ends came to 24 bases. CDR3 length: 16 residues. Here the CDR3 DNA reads TGTGCCAGCAGCCCTTGCTATGGCTCGGCTGCGCATCCGCAGTATTTT. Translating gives CASSPCYGSAAHPQYF.

CDR3 sequence: CSARGVAGGLDTQYF. The CDR3 bases are TGCAGTGCTAGAGGAGTAGCGGGGGGATTAGATACGCAGTATTTT. This chain connects TRBV20-1 to TRBJ2-3; 10 positions match TRBD2. V shed 1 base, J shed 5 bases, and the junction held 6 bases outside the gene matches. The CDR3 loop spans 15 amino acids. Germline lookup yields CDR1 DFQATT and CDR2 SNEGSKA (reference sequence).

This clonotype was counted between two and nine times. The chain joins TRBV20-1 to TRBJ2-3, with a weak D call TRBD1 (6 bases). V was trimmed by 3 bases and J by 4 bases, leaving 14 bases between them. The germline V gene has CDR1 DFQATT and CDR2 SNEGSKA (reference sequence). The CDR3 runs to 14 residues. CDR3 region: CSASSWGQSDTQYF. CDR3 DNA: TGCAGTGCTAGCTCCTGGGGGCAGTCAGATACGCAGTATTTT.

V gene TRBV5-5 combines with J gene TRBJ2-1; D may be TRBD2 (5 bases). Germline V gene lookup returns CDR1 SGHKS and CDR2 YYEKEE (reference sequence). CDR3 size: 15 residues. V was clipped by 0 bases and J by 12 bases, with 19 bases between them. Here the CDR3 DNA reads TGTGCCAGCAGCTTGGGTTTCGGTGTCTTGGCGGGGCAGTTCTTC. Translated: CASSLGFGVLAGQFF.

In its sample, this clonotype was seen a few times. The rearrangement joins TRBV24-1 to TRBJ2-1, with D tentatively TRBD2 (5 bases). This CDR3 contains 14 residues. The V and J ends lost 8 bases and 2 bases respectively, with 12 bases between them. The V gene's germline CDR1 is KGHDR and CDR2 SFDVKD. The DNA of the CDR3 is TGTGCCACCACAGCGGACGGGGCCTACAATGAGCAGTTCTTC. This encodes CATTADGAYNEQFF.

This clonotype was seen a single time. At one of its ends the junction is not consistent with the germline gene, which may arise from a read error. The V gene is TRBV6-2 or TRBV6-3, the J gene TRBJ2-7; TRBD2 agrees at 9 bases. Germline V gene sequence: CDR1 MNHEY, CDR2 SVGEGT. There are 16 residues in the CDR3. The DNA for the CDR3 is TGTGCTAGCAGCGCTACAGGCGGGGGGGCCGTCAATGAGCAGTACTTC. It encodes CASSATGGGAVNEQYF.

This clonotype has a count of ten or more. CDR3 sequence: CASSLSSRGALAGYNEQFF. The CDR3, as DNA: TGTGCCAGCAGCTTAAGCTCTCGCGGGGCCCTCGCAGGCTACAATGAGCAGTTCTTC. The rearrangement uses TRBV7-8 and TRBJ2-1; weak D call: TRBD2 (6 bases). Between the trimmed V and J ends, which lost 2 bases and 3 bases, there was a span of 23 bases. The germline V gene has CDR1 SGHVS and CDR2 FQNEAQ. The CDR3 spans 19 residues. The complete variable domain, with remaining parts taken from reference TRBV7-8 and TRBJ2-1, reads GAGVSQSPRYKVAKRGQDVALRCDPISGHVSLFWYQQALGQGPEFLTYFQNEAQLDKSGLPSDRFFAERPEGSVSTLKIQRTQQEDSAVYLCASSLSSRGALAGYNEQFFGPGTRLTVL.

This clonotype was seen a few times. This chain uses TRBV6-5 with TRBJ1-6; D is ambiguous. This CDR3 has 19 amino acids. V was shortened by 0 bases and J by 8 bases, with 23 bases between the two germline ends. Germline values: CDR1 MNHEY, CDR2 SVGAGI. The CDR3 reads CASSYSIPNVRGGDSPLHF. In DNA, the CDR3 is TGTGCCAGCAGTTACTCAATTCCCAACGTACGGGGAGGCGATTCACCCCTCCACTTT.

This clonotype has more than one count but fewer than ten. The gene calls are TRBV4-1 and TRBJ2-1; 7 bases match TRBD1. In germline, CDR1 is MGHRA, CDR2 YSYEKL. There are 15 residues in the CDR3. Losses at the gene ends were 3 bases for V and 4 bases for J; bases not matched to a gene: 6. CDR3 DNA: TGCGCCAGCAGCCACACCGACAGGGTATACAATGAGCAGTTCTTC. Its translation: CASSHTDRVYNEQFF.

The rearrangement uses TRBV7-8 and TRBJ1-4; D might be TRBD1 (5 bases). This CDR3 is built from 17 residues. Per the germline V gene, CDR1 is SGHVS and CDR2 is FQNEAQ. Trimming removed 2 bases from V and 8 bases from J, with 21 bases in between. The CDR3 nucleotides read TGTGCCAGCAGCTTAAAAGTTCTTCGGGGGGGAGAGGAAAAACTGTTTTTT. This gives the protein CASSLKVLRGGEEKLFF.